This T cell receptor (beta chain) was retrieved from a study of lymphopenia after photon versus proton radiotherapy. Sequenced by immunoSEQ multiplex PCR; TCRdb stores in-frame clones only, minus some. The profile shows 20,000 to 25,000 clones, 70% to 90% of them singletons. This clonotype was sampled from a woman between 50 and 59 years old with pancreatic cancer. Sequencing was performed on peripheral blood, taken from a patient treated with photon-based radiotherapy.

CDR3 in DNA: TGCAGCGTTCTTACCGGCGGGGTTTCGTACGAGCAGTACTTC. Encoded protein: CSVLTGGVSYEQYF. This chain joins TRBV29-1 and TRBJ2-7; the D gene is possibly TRBD2 (6 bases). The ends were cut back, 5 bases at V and 4 bases at J, with 18 bases in the middle. This CDR3 spans 14 amino acids. The germline V gene encodes CDR1 SQVTM and CDR2 ANQGSEA.